This T cell receptor (beta chain) emerged from a study of shared clonotypes between healthy human individuals. The CDR3 has 15 residues. Trimming removed 0 bases from V and 0 bases from J, with 9 bases in between. The germline gives CDR1 SEHNR, CDR2 FQNEAQ (reference sequence). Of note for this clone: Its antigen is as yet unknown.

General study results and limits: Researchers found naive subsets generally carried larger estimated richness than memory subsets.

Deep-level settings were used for running the assay. Libraries were prepared by immunoSEQ multiplex PCR; TCRdb keeps only in-frame clonotypes and omits some of them. The sample holds about 2.4 million clones, over 85% seen once. The receptor's source is a man younger than 35 in good health. Some clones in this sample may be carry-over from other donors' samples. The chain carries TRBV7-9 and TRBJ2-7, with D possibly matching TRBD2 (6 bases). Specimen: naive CD4+ T cells from PBMCs. Specified subset: CD45RA+ positively selected. CDR3: CASSLAFGSSYEQYF. In DNA, the CDR3 is TGTGCCAGCAGCTTAGCGTTCGGGAGCTCCTACGAGCAGTACTTC.